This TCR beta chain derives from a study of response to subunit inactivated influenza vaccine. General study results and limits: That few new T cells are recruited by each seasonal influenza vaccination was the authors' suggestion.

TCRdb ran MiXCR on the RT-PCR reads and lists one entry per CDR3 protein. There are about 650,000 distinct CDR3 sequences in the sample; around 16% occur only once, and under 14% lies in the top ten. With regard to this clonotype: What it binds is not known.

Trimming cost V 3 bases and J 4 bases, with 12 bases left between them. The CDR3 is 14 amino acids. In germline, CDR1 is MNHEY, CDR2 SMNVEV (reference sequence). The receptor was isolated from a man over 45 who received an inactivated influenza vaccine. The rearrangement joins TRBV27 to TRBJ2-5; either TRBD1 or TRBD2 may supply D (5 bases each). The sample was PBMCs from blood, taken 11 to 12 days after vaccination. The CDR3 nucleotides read TGTGCCAGCAGTTTTTTTTCGGGGCGAGAGACCCAGTACTTC. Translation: CASSFFSGRETQYF.